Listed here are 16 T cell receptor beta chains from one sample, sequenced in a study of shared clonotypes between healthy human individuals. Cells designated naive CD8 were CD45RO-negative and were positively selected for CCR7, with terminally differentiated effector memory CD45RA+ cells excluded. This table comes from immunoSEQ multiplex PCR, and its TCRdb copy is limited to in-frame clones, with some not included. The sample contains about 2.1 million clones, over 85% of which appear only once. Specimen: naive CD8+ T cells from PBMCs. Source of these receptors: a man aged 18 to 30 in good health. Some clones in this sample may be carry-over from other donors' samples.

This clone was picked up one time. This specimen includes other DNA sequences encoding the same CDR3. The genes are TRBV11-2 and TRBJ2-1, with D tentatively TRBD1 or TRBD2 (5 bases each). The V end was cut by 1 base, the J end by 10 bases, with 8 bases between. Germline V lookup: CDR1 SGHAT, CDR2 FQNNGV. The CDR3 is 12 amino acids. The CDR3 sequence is CASSLAGPEQFF. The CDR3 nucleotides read TGTGCCAGCAGCTTAGCGGGGCCCGAGCAGTTCTTC.

CDR3 sequence reads: CASSQEQGAANQPQHF. The CDR3 bases are TGTGCCAGCAGCCAAGAGCAGGGGGCGGCAAATCAGCCCCAGCATTTT. The J gene is TRBJ1-5, the V gene TRBV4-2, with TRBD1 matching 8 bases. CDR1 LGHNA and CDR2 YNFKEQ come from the germline V gene. This CDR3 has 16 amino acids. V was pared by 0 bases and J by 4 bases, with 5 bases of the junction left unmatched.

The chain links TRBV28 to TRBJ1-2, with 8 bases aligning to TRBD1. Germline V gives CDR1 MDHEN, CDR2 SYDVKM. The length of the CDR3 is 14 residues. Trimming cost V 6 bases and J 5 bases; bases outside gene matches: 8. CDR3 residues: CASSLEDRVYGYTF. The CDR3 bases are TGTGCCAGCAGCCTTGAGGACAGGGTGTATGGCTACACCTTC.

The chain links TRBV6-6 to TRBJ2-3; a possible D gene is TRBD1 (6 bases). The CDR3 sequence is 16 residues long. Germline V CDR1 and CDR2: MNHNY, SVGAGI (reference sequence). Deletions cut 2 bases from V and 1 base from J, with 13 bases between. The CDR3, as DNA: TGTGCCAGCAGTTACGTACAATGGGGGCGCACAGATACGCAGTATTTT. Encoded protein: CASSYVQWGRTDTQYF.

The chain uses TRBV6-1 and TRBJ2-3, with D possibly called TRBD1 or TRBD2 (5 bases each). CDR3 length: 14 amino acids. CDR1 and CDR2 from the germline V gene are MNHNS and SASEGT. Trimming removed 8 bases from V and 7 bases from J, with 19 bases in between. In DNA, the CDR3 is TGTGCCAGCGGGGGAAGGGACCAATTTAATACGCAGTATTTT. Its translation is CASGGRDQFNTQYF.

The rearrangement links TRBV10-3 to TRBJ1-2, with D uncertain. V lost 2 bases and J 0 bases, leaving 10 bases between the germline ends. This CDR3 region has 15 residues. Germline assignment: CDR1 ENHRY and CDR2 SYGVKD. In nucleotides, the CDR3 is TGTGCCATCAGTGAGACCCAGGACCCTAACTATGGCTACACCTTC. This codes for CAISETQDPNYGYTF.

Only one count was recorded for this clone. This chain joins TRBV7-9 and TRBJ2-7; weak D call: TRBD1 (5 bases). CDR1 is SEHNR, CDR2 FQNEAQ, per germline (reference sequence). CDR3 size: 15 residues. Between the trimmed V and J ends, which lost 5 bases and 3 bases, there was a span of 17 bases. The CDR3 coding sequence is TGTGCCAGCAGCATTTCAGGGCACACTATCTACGAGCAGTACTTC. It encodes CASSISGHTIYEQYF.

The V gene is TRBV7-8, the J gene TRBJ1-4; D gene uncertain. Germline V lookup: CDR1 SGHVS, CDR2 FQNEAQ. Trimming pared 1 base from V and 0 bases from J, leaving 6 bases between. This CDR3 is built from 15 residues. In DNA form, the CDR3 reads TGTGCCAGCAGCTTAGTCAGGCCAACTAATGAAAAACTGTTTTTT. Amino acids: CASSLVRPTNEKLFF.

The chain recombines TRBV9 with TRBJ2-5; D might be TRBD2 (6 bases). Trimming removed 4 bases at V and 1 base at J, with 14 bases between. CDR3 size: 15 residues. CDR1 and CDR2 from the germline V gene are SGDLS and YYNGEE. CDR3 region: CASSPWGVVQETQYF. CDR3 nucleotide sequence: TGTGCCAGCAGCCCTTGGGGGGTAGTCCAAGAGACCCAGTACTTC.

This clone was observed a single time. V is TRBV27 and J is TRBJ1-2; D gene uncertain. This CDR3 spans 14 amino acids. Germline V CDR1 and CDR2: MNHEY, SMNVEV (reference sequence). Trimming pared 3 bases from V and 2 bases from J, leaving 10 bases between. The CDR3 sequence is CASSFQAGNYGYTF. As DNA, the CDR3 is TGTGCCAGCAGTTTCCAGGCGGGAAACTATGGCTACACCTTC.

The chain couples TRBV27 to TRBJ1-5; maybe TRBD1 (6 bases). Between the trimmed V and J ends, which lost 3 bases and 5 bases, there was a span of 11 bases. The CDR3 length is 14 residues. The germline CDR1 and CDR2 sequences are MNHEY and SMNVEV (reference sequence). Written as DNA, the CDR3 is TGTGCCAGCAGTTTTCGGGGGGCTGATCAGCCCCAGCATTTT. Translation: CASSFRGADQPQHF.

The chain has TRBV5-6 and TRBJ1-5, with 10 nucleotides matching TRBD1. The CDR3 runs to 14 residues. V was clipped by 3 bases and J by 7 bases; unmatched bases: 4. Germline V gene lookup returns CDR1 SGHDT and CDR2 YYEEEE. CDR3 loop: CASSSRTGGQPQHF. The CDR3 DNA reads TGTGCCAGCAGCTCAAGGACAGGGGGACAGCCCCAGCATTTT.

CDR3 nucleotide sequence: TGTGCCAGCAGCTCCGGGACAGGGGCTTCAAATGAGCAGTTCTTC. The encoded protein is CASSSGTGASNEQFF. The rearrangement joins TRBV9 to TRBJ2-1; TRBD1 matches 10 bases. V was clipped by 4 bases and J by 7 bases; unmatched bases: 8. The germline CDR1 and CDR2 sequences are SGDLS and YYNGEE. The CDR3 loop spans 15 amino acids. Filled out from reference TRBV9 and TRBJ2-1, the complete variable domain reads DSGVTQTPKHLITATGQRVTLRCSPRSGDLSVYWYQQSLDQGLQFLIQYYNGEERAKGNILERFSAQQFPDLHSELNLSSLELGDSALYFCASSSGTGASNEQFFGPGTRLTVL.

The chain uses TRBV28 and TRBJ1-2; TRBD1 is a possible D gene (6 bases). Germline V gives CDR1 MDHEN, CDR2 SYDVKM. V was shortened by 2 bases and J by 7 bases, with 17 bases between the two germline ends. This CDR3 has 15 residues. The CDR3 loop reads CASSLNQQGAGGYTF. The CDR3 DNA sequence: TGTGCCAGCAGTTTAAACCAACAGGGTGCAGGTGGCTACACCTTC.

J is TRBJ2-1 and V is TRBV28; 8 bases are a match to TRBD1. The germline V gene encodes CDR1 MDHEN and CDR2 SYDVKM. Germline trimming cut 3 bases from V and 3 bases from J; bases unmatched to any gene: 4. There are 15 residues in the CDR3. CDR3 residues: CASSFGDRNYNEQFF. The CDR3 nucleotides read TGTGCCAGCAGTTTTGGGGACAGGAACTACAATGAGCAGTTCTTC.

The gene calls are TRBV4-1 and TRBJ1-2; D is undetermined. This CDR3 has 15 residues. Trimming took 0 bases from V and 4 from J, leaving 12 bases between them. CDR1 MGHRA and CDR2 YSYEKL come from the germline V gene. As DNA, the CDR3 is TGCGCCAGCAGCCAAGAGGTTGCTGGGTCCTATGGCTACACCTTC. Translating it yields CASSQEVAGSYGYTF.